This TCR beta chain was captured by sequencing in a study of blood T cell repertoires in COVID-19. Study details: The study drew acute and convalescent COVID-19 samples from the United States, Italy and Spain. The analysed material was cDNA or gDNA that came from T cells, B-cell-depleted T cells, or PBMCs.

V was pared by 0 bases and J by 6 bases, with 9 bases between. This CDR3 comprises 14 residues. Germline CDR1 and CDR2: SGHTA and FQGNSA. Under the authors' procedure: Amplified reference gene primers provided the basis for estimating nucleated cell counts. Profiled with immunoSEQ multiplex PCR; TCRdb holds only in-frame clones, not every one. That table is the source of V, J and clone size, and D and trimming were worked out from the DNA. The repertoire consists of under 300,000 clones, with 80% to 85% occurring once and the leading ten covering roughly 3.2%. This receptor was obtained from a woman in her late teens or twenties with acute or convalescent COVID-19. The sequenced sample consisted of peripheral blood. The chain links TRBV7-2 to TRBJ2-1; no clear D gene. As DNA, the CDR3 is TGTGCCAGCAGCTTAGCGATACCCGGCAATGAGCAGTTCTTC. Translating gives CASSLAIPGNEQFF.